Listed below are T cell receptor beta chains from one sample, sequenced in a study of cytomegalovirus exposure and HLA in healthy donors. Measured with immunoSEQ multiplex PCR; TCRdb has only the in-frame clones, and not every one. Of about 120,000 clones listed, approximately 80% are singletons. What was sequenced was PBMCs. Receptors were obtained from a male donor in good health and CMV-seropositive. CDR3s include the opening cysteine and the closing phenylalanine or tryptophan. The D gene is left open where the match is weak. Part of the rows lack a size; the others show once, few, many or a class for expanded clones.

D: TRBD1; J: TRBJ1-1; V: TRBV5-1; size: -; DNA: TGCGCCAGCAGCTCCGGGACAGGAGCGAACACTGAAGCTTTCTTT; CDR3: CASSSGTGANTEAFF
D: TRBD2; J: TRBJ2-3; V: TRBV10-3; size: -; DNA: TGTGCCATCAGTGATAGCGGGGCCACAGATACGCAGTATTTT; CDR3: CAISDSGATDTQYF
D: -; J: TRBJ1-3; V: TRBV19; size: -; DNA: TGTGCCAGTAGTATCTTCCCTTGGCTCGAAGCTGGAAACACCATATATTTT; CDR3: CASSIFPWLEAGNTIYF
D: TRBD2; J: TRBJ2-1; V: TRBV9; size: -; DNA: TGTGCCAGCAGCTTGAGCGGGGGGGCCTACAATGAGCAGTTCTTC; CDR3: CASSLSGGAYNEQFF
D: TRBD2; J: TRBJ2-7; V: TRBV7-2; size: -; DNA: TGTGCCAGCAGCCTAAATGGGCGGGAGACGGACGAGCAGTACTTC; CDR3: CASSLNGRETDEQYF
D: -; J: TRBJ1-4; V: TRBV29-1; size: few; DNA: TGCAGCGTTGCCCGTGGAACGGGGGGCGATGAAAAACTGTTTTTT; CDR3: CSVARGTGGDEKLFF
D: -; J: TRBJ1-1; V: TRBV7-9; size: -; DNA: TGTGCCAGCAGCCAGGTCCAGGGAGGCACTGAAGCTTTCTTT; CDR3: CASSQVQGGTEAFF
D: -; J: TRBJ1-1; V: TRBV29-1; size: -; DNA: TGCAGCGGTAGTAGGACAGAGAACACTGAAGCTTTCTTT; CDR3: CSGSRTENTEAFF
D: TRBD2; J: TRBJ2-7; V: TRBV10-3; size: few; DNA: TGTGCCATCAGTGGTCTAGCGGGCTCCTACGAGCAGTACTTC; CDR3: CAISGLAGSYEQYF
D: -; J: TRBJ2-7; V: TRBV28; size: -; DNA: TGTGCCAGCAGTTTTTCGTACTACGAGCAGTACTTC; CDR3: CASSFSYYEQYF
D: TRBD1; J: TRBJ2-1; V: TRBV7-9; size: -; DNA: TGTGCCAGCAGCCCCAGACAGGGCCTCTCCAGGGTAAATGAGCAGTTCTTC; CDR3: CASSPRQGLSRVNEQFF